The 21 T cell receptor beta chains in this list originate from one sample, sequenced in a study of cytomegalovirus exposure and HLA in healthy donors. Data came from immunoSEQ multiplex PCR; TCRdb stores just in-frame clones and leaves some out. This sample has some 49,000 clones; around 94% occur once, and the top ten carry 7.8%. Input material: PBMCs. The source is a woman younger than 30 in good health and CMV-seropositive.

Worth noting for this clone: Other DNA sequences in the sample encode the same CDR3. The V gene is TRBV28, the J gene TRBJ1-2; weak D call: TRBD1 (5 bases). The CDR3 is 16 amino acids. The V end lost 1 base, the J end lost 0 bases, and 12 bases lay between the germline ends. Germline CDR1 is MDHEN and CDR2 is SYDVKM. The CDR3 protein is CASSLFTRGTNYGYTF. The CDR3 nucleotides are TGTGCCAGCAGTTTATTTACCCGGGGGACTAACTATGGCTACACCTTC.

The CDR3 loop reads CASSPLGGGGNEQFF. CDR3 bases: TGTGCCAGCAGCCCCTTAGGTGGCGGGGGGAATGAGCAGTTCTTC. The chain couples TRBV9 to TRBJ2-1, with TRBD2 matching over 8 bases. Trimming at V came to 4 bases and at J to 7 bases, leaving 10 bases not matched to a gene. The germline V gene has CDR1 SGDLS and CDR2 YYNGEE. The CDR3 has 15 residues.

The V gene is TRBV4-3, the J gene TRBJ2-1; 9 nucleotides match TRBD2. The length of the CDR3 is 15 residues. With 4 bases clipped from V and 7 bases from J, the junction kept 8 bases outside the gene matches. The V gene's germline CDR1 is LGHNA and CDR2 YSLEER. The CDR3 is CASSLLAGLLNEQFF. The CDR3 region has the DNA TGCGCCAGCAGCCTCCTAGCGGGATTGTTAAATGAGCAGTTCTTC.

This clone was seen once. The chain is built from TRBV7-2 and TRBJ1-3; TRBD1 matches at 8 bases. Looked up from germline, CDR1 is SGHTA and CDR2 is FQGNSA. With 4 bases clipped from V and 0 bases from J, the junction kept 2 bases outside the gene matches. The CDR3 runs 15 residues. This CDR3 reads CASSSGTGSGNTIYF. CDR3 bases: TGTGCCAGCAGCTCCGGGACAGGCTCTGGAAACACCATATATTTT.

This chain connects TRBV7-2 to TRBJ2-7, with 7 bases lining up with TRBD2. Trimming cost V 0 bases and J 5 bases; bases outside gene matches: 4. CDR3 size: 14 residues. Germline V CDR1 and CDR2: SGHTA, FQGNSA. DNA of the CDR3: TGTGCCAGCAGCTTAGCGGGAGGGATGAACGAGCAGTACTTC. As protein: CASSLAGGMNEQYF.

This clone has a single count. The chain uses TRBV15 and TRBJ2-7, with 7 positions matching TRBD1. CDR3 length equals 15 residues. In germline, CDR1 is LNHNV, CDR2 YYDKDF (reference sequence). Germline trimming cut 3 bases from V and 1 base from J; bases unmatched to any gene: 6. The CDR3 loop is CATSRGRDSSYEQYF. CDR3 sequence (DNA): TGTGCCACCAGCAGGGGTAGGGACAGTTCCTACGAGCAGTACTTC.

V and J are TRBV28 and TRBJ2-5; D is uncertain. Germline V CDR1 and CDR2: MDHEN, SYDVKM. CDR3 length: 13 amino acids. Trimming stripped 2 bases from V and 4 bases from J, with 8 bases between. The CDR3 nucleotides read TGTGCCAGCAGTTTACGGGTCCCAGAGACCCAGTACTTC. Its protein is CASSLRVPETQYF.

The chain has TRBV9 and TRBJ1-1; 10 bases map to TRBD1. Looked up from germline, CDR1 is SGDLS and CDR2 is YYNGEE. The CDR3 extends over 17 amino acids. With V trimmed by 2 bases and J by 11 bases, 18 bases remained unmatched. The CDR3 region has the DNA TGTGCCAGCAGCGTCGTCCCAGAACCGGGACAGGGGTCAGGGGCTTTCTTT. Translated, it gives CASSVVPEPGQGSGAFF.

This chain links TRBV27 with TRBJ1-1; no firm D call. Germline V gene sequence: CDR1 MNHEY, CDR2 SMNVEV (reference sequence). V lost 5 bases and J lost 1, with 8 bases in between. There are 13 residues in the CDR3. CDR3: CASSKPGNTEAFF. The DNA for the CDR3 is TGTGCCAGCAGTAAACCCGGGAACACTGAAGCTTTCTTT.

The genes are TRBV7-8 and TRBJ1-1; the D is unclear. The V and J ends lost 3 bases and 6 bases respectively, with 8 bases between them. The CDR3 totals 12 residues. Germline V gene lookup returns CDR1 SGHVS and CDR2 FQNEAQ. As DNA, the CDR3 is TGTGCCAGCAGCTTCCACAGTGCTGAAGCTTTCTTT. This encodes CASSFHSAEAFF.

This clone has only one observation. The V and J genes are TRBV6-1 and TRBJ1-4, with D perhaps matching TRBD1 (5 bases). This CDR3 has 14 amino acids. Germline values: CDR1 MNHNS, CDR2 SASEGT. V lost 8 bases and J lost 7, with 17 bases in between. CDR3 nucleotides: TGTGCCAGCTCTGAGGGGAGGGCGGGTGAAAAACTGTTTTTT. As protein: CASSEGRAGEKLFF.

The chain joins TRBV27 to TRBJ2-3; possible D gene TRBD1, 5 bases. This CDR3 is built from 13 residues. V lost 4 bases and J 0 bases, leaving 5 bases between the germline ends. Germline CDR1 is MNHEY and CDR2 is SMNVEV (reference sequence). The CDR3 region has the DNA TGTGCCAGCAGTTACAGGAGCACAGATACGCAGTATTTT. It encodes CASSYRSTDTQYF.

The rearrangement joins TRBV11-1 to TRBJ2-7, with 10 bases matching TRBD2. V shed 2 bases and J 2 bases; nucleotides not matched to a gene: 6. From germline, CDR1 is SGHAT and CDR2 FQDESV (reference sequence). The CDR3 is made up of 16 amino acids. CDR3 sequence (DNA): TGTGCCAGCAGCTTACTAGCGGGAGTGGCGCCCTACGAGCAGTACTTC. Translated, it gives CASSLLAGVAPYEQYF.

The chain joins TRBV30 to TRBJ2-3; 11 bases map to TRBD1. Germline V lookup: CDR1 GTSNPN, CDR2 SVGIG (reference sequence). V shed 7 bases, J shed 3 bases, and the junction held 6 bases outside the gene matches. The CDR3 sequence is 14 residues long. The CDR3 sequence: CAFQGTGGTDTQYF. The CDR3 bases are TGTGCCTTCCAAGGGACAGGGGGGACAGATACGCAGTATTTT.

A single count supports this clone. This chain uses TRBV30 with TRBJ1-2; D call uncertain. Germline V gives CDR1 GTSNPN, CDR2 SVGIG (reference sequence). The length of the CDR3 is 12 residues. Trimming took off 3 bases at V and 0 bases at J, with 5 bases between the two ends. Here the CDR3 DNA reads TGTGCCTGGAGGCAGACTAACTATGGCTACACCTTC. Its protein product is CAWRQTNYGYTF.

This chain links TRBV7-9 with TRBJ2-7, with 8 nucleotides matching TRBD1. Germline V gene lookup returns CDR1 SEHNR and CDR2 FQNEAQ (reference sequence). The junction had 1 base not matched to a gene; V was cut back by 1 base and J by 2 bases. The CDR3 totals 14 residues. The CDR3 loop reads CASSLGTGTYEQYF. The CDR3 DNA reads TGTGCCAGCAGCTTAGGGACAGGGACCTACGAGCAGTACTTC.

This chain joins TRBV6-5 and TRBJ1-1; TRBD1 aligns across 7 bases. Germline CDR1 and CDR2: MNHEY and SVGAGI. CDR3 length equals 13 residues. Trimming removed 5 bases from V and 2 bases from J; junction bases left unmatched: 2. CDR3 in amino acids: CASSGQVNTEAFF. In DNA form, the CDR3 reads TGTGCCAGCAGTGGACAGGTTAACACTGAAGCTTTCTTT.

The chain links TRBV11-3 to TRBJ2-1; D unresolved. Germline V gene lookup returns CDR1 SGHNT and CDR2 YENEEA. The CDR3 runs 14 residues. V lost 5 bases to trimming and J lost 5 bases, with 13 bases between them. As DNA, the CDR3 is TGTGCCAGCAGCCTCCTCGCGACTCACAATGAGCAGTTCTTC. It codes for CASSLLATHNEQFF. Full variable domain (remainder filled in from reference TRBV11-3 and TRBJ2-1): EAGVVQSPRYKIIEKKQPVAFWCNPISGHNTLYWYLQNLGQGPELLIRYENEEAVDDSQLPKDRFSAERLKGVDSTLKIQPAELGDSAVYLCASSLLATHNEQFFGPGTRLTVL.

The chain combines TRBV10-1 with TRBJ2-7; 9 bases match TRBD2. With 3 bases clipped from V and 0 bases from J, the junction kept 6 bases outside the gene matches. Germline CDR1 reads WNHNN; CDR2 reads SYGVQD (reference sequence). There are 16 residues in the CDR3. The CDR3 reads CASSDRLAGSSYEQYF. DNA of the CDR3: TGCGCCAGCAGTGATCGCCTAGCGGGGAGCTCCTACGAGCAGTACTTC.

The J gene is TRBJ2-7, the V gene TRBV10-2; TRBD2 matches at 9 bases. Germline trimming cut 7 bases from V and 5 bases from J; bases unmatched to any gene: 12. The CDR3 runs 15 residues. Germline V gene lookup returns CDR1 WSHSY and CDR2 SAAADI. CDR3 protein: CASTSLAGANNEQYF. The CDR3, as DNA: TGCGCCAGCACCTCCTTAGCGGGAGCCAATAACGAGCAGTACTTC.

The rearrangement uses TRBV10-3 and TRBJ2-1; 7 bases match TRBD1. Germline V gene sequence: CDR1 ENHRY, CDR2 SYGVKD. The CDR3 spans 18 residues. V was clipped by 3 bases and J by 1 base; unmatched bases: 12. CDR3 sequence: CAISDPGQASGSYNEQFF. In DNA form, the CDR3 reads TGTGCCATCAGTGACCCTGGACAGGCCAGTGGATCCTACAATGAGCAGTTCTTC.